The clone carrying this T cell receptor beta chain was observed a few times. The entry originates in a study of T cells in Graves' hyperthyroidism and ophthalmopathy. V lost 3 bases to trimming and J lost 2 bases; unmatched junction nucleotides: 5. This CDR3 has 18 amino acids. CDR1 is SEHNR and CDR2 is FQNEAQ in the germline V gene (reference sequence). Template material for amplifying TCR beta CDR3 regions consisted of RNA transcripts. The primer set for the first-round RT-PCR of the TCR CDR3 was HTBI. A single record per CDR3 protein comes from TCRdb applying MiXCR to the multiplex PCR reads. Counted here are hundreds of thousands of distinct CDR3 sequences, about 16% occurring once; the ten biggest clones make up 3% to 4%.

The sample comprised blood. This chain links TRBV7-9 with TRBJ2-1, with 15 bases fitting TRBD2. The clonotype was recovered from a woman aged 30 to 39 with Graves' hyperthyroidism. The DNA for the CDR3 is TGTGCCAGCAGCTTGTGGACTAGCGGGAGGGCGACCTACAATGAGCAGTTCTTC. It yields the protein CASSLWTSGRATYNEQFF.